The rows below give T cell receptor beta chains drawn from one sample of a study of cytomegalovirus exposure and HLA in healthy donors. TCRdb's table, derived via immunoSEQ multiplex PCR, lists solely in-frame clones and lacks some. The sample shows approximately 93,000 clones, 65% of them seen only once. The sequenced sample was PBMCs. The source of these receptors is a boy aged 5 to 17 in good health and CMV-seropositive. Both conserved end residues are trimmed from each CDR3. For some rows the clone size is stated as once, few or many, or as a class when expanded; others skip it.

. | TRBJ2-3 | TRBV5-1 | ASSLVPSGADTQY
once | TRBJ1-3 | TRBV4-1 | ASSRRDRDGNTIY
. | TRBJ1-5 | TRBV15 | ATSKTVLSNQPQH
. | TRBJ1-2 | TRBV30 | AWTPDRTYYGYT
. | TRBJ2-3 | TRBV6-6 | ASSRDRGTDTQY
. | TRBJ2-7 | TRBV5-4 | ASTDAGGNTGEQY
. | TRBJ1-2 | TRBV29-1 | SVDWPVGWDFYT
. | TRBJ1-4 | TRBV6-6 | ASKRWAATNEKLF
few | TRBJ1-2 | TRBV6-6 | ASSYWTGQPDYT
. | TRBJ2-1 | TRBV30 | AWSVLGVTYNEQF
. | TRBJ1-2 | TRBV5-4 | ASSSPDRQYYGYT
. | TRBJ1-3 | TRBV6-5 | ASSYRSTGNTIY
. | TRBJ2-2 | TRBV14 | ASSILAGGGTGELF
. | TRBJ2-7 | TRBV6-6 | ASSPRQGHTYEQY
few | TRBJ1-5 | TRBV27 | ASSLYGPNQPQH
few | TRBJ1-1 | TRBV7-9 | SSSRDRGWAF
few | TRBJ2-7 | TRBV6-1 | ASPPQGFTSYEQY
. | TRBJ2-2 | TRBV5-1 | ASSPRIGDTGELF
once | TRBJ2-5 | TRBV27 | ASSFHYGETQY
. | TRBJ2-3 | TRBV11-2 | ASIETTDHDPTDTQY
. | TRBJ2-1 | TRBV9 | ASSGRQGGPYNEQF
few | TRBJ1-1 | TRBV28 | ASSFAIQGRAF
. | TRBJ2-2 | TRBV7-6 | ASSLARDGELF
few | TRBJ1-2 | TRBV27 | ATWTGKGYT
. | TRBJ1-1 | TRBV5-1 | ASSLAEGTEAF
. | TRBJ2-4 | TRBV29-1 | SVWTQGFIQY
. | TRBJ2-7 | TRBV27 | ASSPFGQDGEQY
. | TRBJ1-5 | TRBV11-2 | ASSLGRQGYQPQH
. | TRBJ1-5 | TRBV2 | ASSEGAGWNQPQH
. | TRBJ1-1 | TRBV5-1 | ASRGQGTNTEAF
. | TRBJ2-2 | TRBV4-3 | ASSQEDRGRNGELF
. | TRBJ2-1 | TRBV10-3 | AIGDLVGGVDEQF
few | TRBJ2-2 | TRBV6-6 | ASHREGTGELF
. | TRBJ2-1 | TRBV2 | ASTKDTPYNEQF
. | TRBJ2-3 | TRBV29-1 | SVVLRGSFADTQY
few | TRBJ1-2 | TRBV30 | AWSPGVQSGYP
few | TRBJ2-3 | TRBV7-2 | ASSFPLADTDTQY
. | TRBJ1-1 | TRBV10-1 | ASNRERWMNTEAF
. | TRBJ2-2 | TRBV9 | ASSVPRGLKRETGELF
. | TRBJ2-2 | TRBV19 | ASNSGGAYTGELF
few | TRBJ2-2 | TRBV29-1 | SVGSTGELL
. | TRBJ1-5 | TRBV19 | ASSPPKGVIQPQH
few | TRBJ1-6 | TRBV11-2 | ASSRDTGGGSPLH
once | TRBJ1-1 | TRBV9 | ASSVLTGGGLEAF
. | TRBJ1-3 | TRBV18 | ASSPNVGQGDTIY
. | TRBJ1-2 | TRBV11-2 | ASSLSPGNYGYT
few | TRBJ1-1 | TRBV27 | ASSLSNTEAF
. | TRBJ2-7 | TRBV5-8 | ASSLKWGAYEQY
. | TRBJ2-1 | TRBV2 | ASSELLSGGRDEQF
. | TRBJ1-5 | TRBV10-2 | ASSESELYSNQPQH
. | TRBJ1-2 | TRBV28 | ASSRATGTGAFHGYT
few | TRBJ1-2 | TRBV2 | ASQKDRIENYGYT
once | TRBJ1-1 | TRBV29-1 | SVQGGIMNTEAF
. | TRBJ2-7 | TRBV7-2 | ASSSPGTGDYEQY